The rows below give T cell receptor beta chains drawn from one sample of a study of vaccination and CD4 T cells after COVID-19. TCRdb fed the PCR reads into MiXCR, producing one record per CDR3 protein. The sample includes about 20,000 distinct CDR3 sequences, around a third of them seen just once. These receptors' targets are unknown. The specimen was CD4+ T cells from blood, cultured in vitro, collected about 7 months after SARS-CoV-2 vaccination. These receptors all come from a human donor who had recovered from COVID-19. The CDR3 runs from the conserved cysteine through the conserved F or W.

cdr3_length v_call cdr3_aa
13 TRBV7-6 CASSLGVQETQYF
14 TRBV6-1 CASSLDRGIHGYTF
13 TRBV25-1 CASSERNTDTQYF
14 TRBV20-1 CSARGTGVVYEQYF
16 TRBV4-1 CASSQGTGGGNTEAFF
19 TRBV15 CATSREETGQTWGSYEQYF
13 TRBV10-3 CATGQILLPGYTF
15 TRBV5-1 CASSFRGEGSYGYTF
14 TRBV6-1 CASSEAPIAYEQYF
12 TRBV20-1 CSASTGYQPQHF
14 TRBV7-2 CASSTLAGPYEQYF
15 TRBV28 CASSLREGPRETQYF
14 TRBV7-2 CASSSWTGHNEQFF
13 TRBV28 CASSSPPNQPQHF
14 TRBV19 CASSTGTSGREQYF
14 TRBV19 CASSIFQGVETQYF
16 TRBV6-1 CASRTSELLSTDTQYF
15 TRBV5-1 CASSSRTSDQETQYF
14 TRBV7-7 CASSLNPDSYEQYF
15 TRBV28 CASSLDGGQGYEQYF
15 TRBV6-1 CASITSGVVGDTQYF
14 TRBV9 CASSVGPLNTEAFF
13 TRBV6-1 CATRGGSTDTQYF
13 TRBV20-1 CSAIDYPTDTQYF
12 TRBV19 CASNGFGETQYF